The sequence of this T cell receptor (beta chain) was determined in a study of radiation and T cells in renal cell carcinoma. The time point denotes: blood 2 weeks post-SBRT. Regarding treatment: 15 Gy SBRT to primary tumor, nephrectomy 4 weeks later. Sequencing used immunoSEQ multiplex PCR; TCRdb keeps in-frame clones, though not all of them. The profile shows about 120,000 clones, 70% to 90% of them singletons. V lost 5 bases and J lost 2; bases outside the gene matches: 11. CDR1 SEHNR and CDR2 FQNEAQ come from the germline V gene (reference sequence). This CDR3 region has 16 residues. This material consisted of blood, taken from a patient whose treatment included radiotherapy and nephrectomy. The V call is TRBV7-9, the J call TRBJ2-5, with TRBD1 matching over 7 bases. The TCR was taken from a woman aged 55-70 years with renal cell carcinoma. The CDR3 loop is CASSPGTAIHQETQYF. The CDR3 nucleotides read TGTGCCAGCAGCCCCGGGACAGCCATACATCAAGAGACCCAGTACTTC.